A single sample is the source of the 28 T cell receptor beta chains below, sequenced in a study of blood T cell repertoires in COVID-19. Method: immunoSEQ multiplex PCR; TCRdb's copy keeps in-frame clones and lacks some. This sample yields more than 200,000 clones, of which 80% to 90% are seen a single time; 9.5% to 13% belongs to the top ten. Sequenced input: peripheral blood. The receptors originated from a man aged 50 or older with COVID-19, enrolled during active disease.

The chain employs TRBV27 and TRBJ1-5; D unclear. The CDR3 extends over 14 amino acids. Between the trimmed V and J ends, which lost 0 bases and 1 base, there was a span of 4 bases. CDR1 and CDR2 from the germline V gene are MNHEY and SMNVEV (reference sequence). This CDR3 is CASSLSGSNQPQHF. The CDR3 coding sequence is TGTGCCAGCAGTTTATCTGGCAGCAATCAGCCCCAGCATTTT.

The rearrangement joins TRBV5-1 to TRBJ1-2, with TRBD1 identical over 12 bases. Germline CDR1 reads SGHRS; CDR2 reads YFSETQ. This CDR3 spans 15 amino acids. J lost 7 bases, V lost 0 bases, and 4 bases had no gene match. The chain's CDR3 is CASSLEGTGGGGYTF. CDR3 DNA: TGCGCCAGCAGCTTGGAAGGGACAGGGGGCGGTGGCTACACCTTC.

This rearrangement joins TRBV11-2 to TRBJ2-3, with D perhaps TRBD2 (5 bases). V lost 7 bases to trimming and J lost 7 bases, with 12 bases between them. Germline V gene data show CDR1 as SGHAT and CDR2 as FQNNGV. The CDR3 sequence is 12 residues long. The CDR3 DNA reads TGTGCCAGCACGCCTAGCATAAATACGCAGTATTTT. Its protein is CASTPSINTQYF.

As DNA, the CDR3 is TGTGCCAGCAGCTTAGGGCAGAATCAGCCCCAGCATTTT. Its translation: CASSLGQNQPQHF. The chain joins TRBV7-3 to TRBJ1-5; D gene ambiguous. V was clipped by 2 bases and J by 4 bases, with 6 bases between them. Germline CDR1 is SGHTA and CDR2 is FQGTGA. The CDR3 runs to 13 residues.

This clone occurred once. The gene calls are TRBV29-1 and TRBJ1-1, with D hard to call. From germline, CDR1 is SQVTM and CDR2 ANQGSEA. Trimming cost V 3 bases and J 6 bases, with 8 bases left between them. This CDR3 contains 11 residues. The CDR3 DNA follows: TGCAGCGTTGAGCCCGCGGCTGAAGCTTTCTTT. As protein: CSVEPAAEAFF.

This clone appeared a few times. The chain employs TRBV5-8 and TRBJ1-5, with D possibly TRBD1 on 6 matching bases. Germline-derived CDR1 and CDR2 are SGHTS and YDEGEE. With 4 bases removed from V and 4 bases from J, the gap between germline ends came to 15 bases. The CDR3 loop spans 15 amino acids. The CDR3 DNA reads as TGTGCCAGCAGCCCCACAGGGCTACGGAATCAGCCCCAGCATTTT. It translates to CASSPTGLRNQPQHF.

Here the CDR3 reads CASSTLGSSGRAEWETQYF. The CDR3 DNA is TGTGCCAGTAGCACATTGGGGTCTAGCGGGAGGGCCGAGTGGGAGACCCAGTACTTC. The genes are TRBV19 and TRBJ2-5; 12 positions agree with TRBD2. Germline CDR1 LNHDA, CDR2 SQIVND (reference sequence). Losses at the gene ends were 6 bases for V and 5 bases for J; bases not matched to a gene: 19. This CDR3 is built from 19 residues.

The chain combines TRBV11-2 with TRBJ2-2; possibly TRBD1 for D (5 bases). This CDR3 is 16 amino acids long. Trimming stripped 1 base from V and 2 bases from J, with 11 bases between. Germline assignment: CDR1 SGHAT and CDR2 FQNNGV. CDR3 in amino acids: CASSLGVTVNTGELFF. Written as DNA, the CDR3 is TGTGCCAGCAGCTTAGGGGTGACAGTTAACACCGGGGAGCTGTTTTTT.

The chain uses TRBV11-3 and TRBJ2-1, with 12 positions matching TRBD2. After removal of 4 bases from V and 6 bases from J, the junction contained 7 bases not matched to a gene. Looked up from germline, CDR1 is SGHNT and CDR2 is YENEEA. There are 16 residues in the CDR3. The DNA for the CDR3 is TGTGCCAGCAGCTACCAGGGACTAGCGGGCGCCAATGAGCAGTTCTTC. Protein: CASSYQGLAGANEQFF. Based on the CDR3 plus reference TRBV11-3 and TRBJ2-1, the full variable domain is EAGVVQSPRYKIIEKKQPVAFWCNPISGHNTLYWYLQNLGQGPELLIRYENEEAVDDSQLPKDRFSAERLKGVDSTLKIQPAELGDSAVYLCASSYQGLAGANEQFFGPGTRLTVL.

This clone was found once. V is TRBV6-2 or TRBV6-3 and J is TRBJ1-4; D perhaps matches TRBD1 (5 bases). CDR3 length equals 16 residues. With 5 bases removed from V and 2 bases from J, the gap between germline ends came to 15 bases. Germline lookup yields CDR1 MNHEY and CDR2 SVGEGT. CDR3 nucleotide sequence: TGTGCCAGCAGTGAGGACACGAGGATCACTAATGAAAAACTGTTTTTT. Amino acid sequence: CASSEDTRITNEKLFF.

The chain employs TRBV5-8 and TRBJ1-3; weak D call: TRBD1 (6 bases). V lost 4 bases and J lost 2, with 10 bases in between. CDR3 length: 14 amino acids. CDR1 and CDR2 from the germline V gene are SGHTS and YDEGEE. The CDR3 coding sequence is TGTGCCAGCAGCCGCTACAGGGCTGGAAACACCATATATTTT. Translated, it gives CASSRYRAGNTIYF.

The chain has TRBV6-5 and TRBJ1-2; D is unclear. CDR3 size: 15 residues. The germline CDR1 and CDR2 sequences are MNHEY and SVGAGI. Trimming stripped 2 bases from V and 0 bases from J, with 10 bases between. CDR3 nucleotide sequence: TGTGCCAGCAGTTACGGGCAGTTGACTAACTATGGCTACACCTTC. Translation gives CASSYGQLTNYGYTF.

CDR3: CASSMGPQVGDQPQHF. The CDR3, as DNA: TGTGCCAGTAGTATGGGTCCCCAGGTAGGGGATCAGCCCCAGCATTTT. V is TRBV19 and J is TRBJ1-5; D may be TRBD1 (5 bases). Germline values: CDR1 LNHDA, CDR2 SQIVND (reference sequence). V lost 3 bases, J lost 5 bases, and 17 bases lay in between. The CDR3 sequence is 16 residues long.

Written as DNA, the CDR3 is TGTGCCAGCTCACCGACATCAACAGGGATCGGTTCTATCGGCTACACCTTC. Translated, it gives CASSPTSTGIGSIGYTF. The chain is built from TRBV18 and TRBJ1-2; D perhaps matches TRBD1 (6 bases). There are 17 residues in the CDR3. CDR1 and CDR2 from the germline V gene are KGHSH and LQKENI. V lost 3 bases and J lost 8, with 25 bases in between.

The rearrangement uses TRBV7-9 and TRBJ2-1; D may be TRBD2 (5 bases). Trimming took 2 bases from V and 6 from J, leaving 5 bases between them. CDR1 is SEHNR and CDR2 is FQNEAQ in the germline V gene (reference sequence). This CDR3 region has 12 residues. CDR3: CASSLTSNEQFF. The CDR3 DNA follows: TGTGCCAGCAGCTTAACTAGCAATGAGCAGTTCTTC.

The chain combines TRBV5-4 with TRBJ1-3; TRBD1 is a possible D gene (6 bases). The CDR3 sequence is 19 residues long. V was clipped by 0 bases and J by 0 bases, with 19 bases between them. The germline gives CDR1 SGHNT, CDR2 YYREEE (reference sequence). The DNA of the CDR3 is TGTGCCAGCAGCTTGGCCCCTTTAACGAAGGACAGCTCTGGAAACACCATATATTTT. It translates to CASSLAPLTKDSSGNTIYF.

This clone was picked up one time. The rearrangement uses TRBV12-3 or TRBV12-4 and TRBJ2-1; D ambiguous. The CDR3 runs to 12 residues. The ends were cut back, 4 bases at V and 5 bases at J, with 6 bases in the middle. The CDR3 sequence is CASSSFDNEQFF. In DNA form, the CDR3 reads TGTGCCAGCAGTTCTTTTGACAATGAGCAGTTCTTC.

The chain joins TRBV28 to TRBJ1-2; tentatively, D is TRBD1 (6 bases). The V and J ends lost 10 bases and 4 bases respectively, with 13 bases between them. CDR1 and CDR2 (germline): MDHEN, SYDVKM. The CDR3 spans 12 residues. For the CDR3, the DNA is TGTGCCACCGAGGACAGACTCTATGGCTACACCTTC. Translating gives CATEDRLYGYTF.

The chain uses TRBV27 and TRBJ2-7, with 9 bases aligning to TRBD1. This CDR3 spans 14 amino acids. CDR1 MNHEY and CDR2 SMNVEV come from the germline V gene (reference sequence). Trimming took 3 bases from V and 3 from J; bases not matched to a gene: 3. In DNA form, the CDR3 reads TGTGCCAGCAGTTTCCGACAGGGGGACTACGAGCAGTACTTC. This encodes CASSFRQGDYEQYF.

The rearrangement links TRBV7-8 to TRBJ2-7; perhaps TRBD1 as D (5 bases). The CDR3 length is 15 residues. V shed 5 bases and J shed 0 bases, with 14 bases lying between them. Germline assignment: CDR1 SGHVS and CDR2 FQNEAQ. The CDR3 region has the DNA TGTGCCAGCAGCGATCCCACAGGACGCTCCTACGAGCAGTACTTC. It encodes CASSDPTGRSYEQYF.

J is TRBJ1-3 and V is TRBV7-3; the D is unclear. The CDR3 is 14 residues long. Trimming removed 5 bases from V and 2 bases from J, with 10 bases in between. Germline-derived CDR1 and CDR2 are SGHTA and FQGTGA. CDR3 amino acids: CASSNPSAGNTIYF. CDR3 coding DNA: TGTGCCAGCAGCAACCCCAGCGCTGGAAACACCATATATTTT.

The chain couples TRBV4-1 to TRBJ2-2, with 8 bases lining up with TRBD2. The CDR3 sequence is 16 residues long. Germline values: CDR1 MGHRA, CDR2 YSYEKL. The V gene end was trimmed by 1 base and the J gene end by 3 bases; junction bases not matched to a gene: 4. The CDR3 loop reads CASSQAGTRYTGELFF. CDR3 DNA sequence: TGCGCCAGCAGCCAAGCCGGGACTAGATACACCGGGGAGCTGTTTTTT.

V is TRBV27 and J is TRBJ2-5, with D possibly being TRBD2 (6 bases). Germline V lookup: CDR1 MNHEY, CDR2 SMNVEV (reference sequence). The V gene lost 5 bases and the J gene lost 1 base, with 11 bases spanning the gap. This CDR3 contains 14 residues. This CDR3 reads CASSDRDFQETQYF. CDR3 DNA sequence: TGTGCCAGCAGTGATCGGGACTTCCAAGAGACCCAGTACTTC.

The chain links TRBV2 to TRBJ1-1; 10 positions agree with TRBD1. The CDR3 has 13 amino acids. Germline-derived CDR1 and CDR2 are SNHLY and FYNNEI. The V and J ends lost 7 bases and 7 bases, in that order; junction bases with no gene match: 6. CDR3: CASTVDRGFEAFF. The CDR3 DNA reads as TGTGCCAGCACCGTGGACAGGGGGTTTGAAGCTTTCTTT.

V and J are TRBV2 and TRBJ2-7; D not resolved. CDR1 SNHLY and CDR2 FYNNEI come from the germline V gene. The CDR3 is made up of 12 amino acids. V was shortened by 8 bases and J by 2 bases, with 10 bases between the two germline ends. The CDR3 nucleotides read TGTGCCAGCGACCAACTAACCTACGAGCAGTACTTC. Translated, it gives CASDQLTYEQYF.

The J gene is TRBJ2-7, the V gene TRBV3-1 (or the pseudogene TRBV3-2); perhaps TRBD2 as D (6 bases). The CDR3 runs 16 residues. Germline CDR1 LGHDT, CDR2 YNNKEL (reference sequence). The V and J ends lost 0 bases and 7 bases respectively, with 19 bases between them. DNA for the CDR3: TGTGCCAGCAGCCAAGATTGGGCGGGGATGCGTACGGAGCAGTACTTC. The encoded protein is CASSQDWAGMRTEQYF.

The genes are TRBV5-1 and TRBJ2-3; tentative D call: TRBD1 (5 bases). Trimming removed 6 bases from V and 0 bases from J, with 11 bases in between. CDR1 SGHRS and CDR2 YFSETQ come from the germline V gene. There are 14 residues in the CDR3. This CDR3 reads CASTRGGSTDTQYF. CDR3 in DNA: TGCGCCAGCACAAGGGGCGGAAGCACAGATACGCAGTATTTT.

The chain recombines TRBV21-1 with TRBJ2-5; the table's TRBD1 call for D was not verified on the DNA. TRBV21-1 is tagged as a pseudogene. This CDR3 has 15 amino acids. DNA for the CDR3: TGTGCCAGCAGCAAAAAGGAGAGGGGGCTGGAGACCCAGTACTTC. It codes for CASSKKERGLETQYF.